This T cell receptor beta chain originates from a study of T cells in Graves' hyperthyroidism and ophthalmopathy. Study findings and constraints: Ophthalmopathy was predicted by the model a median of 6.5 months ahead of onset. Among thyroid clonotypes expanded above 0.001, most also appeared in blood.

RNA transcripts provided the source from which TCR beta CDR3 regions were amplified. The HTBI primer set was used in a first-round RT-PCR of the TCR CDR3. TCRdb reprocessed the multiplex PCR reads with MiXCR, giving one entry per CDR3 protein. The data contain some 760,000 distinct CDR3 sequences, around 15% of them singletons. This clonotype was observed at least ten times. Its antigen is as yet unknown. The source of the PBMCs was 10 ml of fresh peripheral blood. Trimming shortened V by 4 bases and J by 4 bases, and 13 bases separated the two germline ends. The CDR3 is 14 residues long. This clonotype was obtained from a woman aged 18 to 35 with Graves' hyperthyroidism. The chain uses TRBV12-3 or TRBV12-4 and TRBJ1-2, with D possibly being TRBD1 (6 bases). The sample was blood. The CDR3 is CASSSQGKGYGYTF. For the CDR3, the DNA is TGTGCCAGCAGTTCACAGGGAAAAGGCTATGGCTACACCTTC.